The 14 T cell receptor beta chains below all came from one sample that was sequenced in a study of blood T cell repertoires in COVID-19 (TCRdb year 2020). Library preparation was by the immunoSEQ multiplex PCR assay. Not all clones reach the TCRdb copy of this immuneACCESS table, which keeps in-frame sequences only. Checked studies attribute under half of the gap to unresolved V genes and leave the rest unexplained. The sample data list about 330,000 clones, and roughly 90% of these were observed just once. The top ten clonotypes cover 3.5% to 4% of the sample. Sequenced: peripheral blood. Receptor source: a woman between 50 and 59 years old with active or convalescent COVID-19.

V usage is TRBV29-1 and J usage is TRBJ2-7; 8 bases fit TRBD1. Per the germline V gene, CDR1 is SQVTM and CDR2 is ANQGSEA. The CDR3 extends over 13 amino acids. Losses at the gene ends were 4 bases for V and 2 bases for J; bases not matched to a gene: 4. The CDR3 here is CSVGTGSPYEQYF. CDR3 coding DNA: TGCAGCGTTGGGACAGGGAGTCCCTACGAGCAGTACTTC.

This rearrangement joins TRBV5-1 to TRBJ2-2, with TRBD1 matching 11 bases. Germline V gene data show CDR1 as SGHRS and CDR2 as YFSETQ. This CDR3 is 14 amino acids long. The junction had 3 bases not matched to a gene; V was cut back by 6 bases and J by 5 bases. Here the CDR3 DNA reads TGCGCCAGCAAGGGACAGGGGGGAACCGGGGAGCTGTTTTTT. The encoded protein is CASKGQGGTGELFF.

The chain joins TRBV19 to TRBJ2-7, with 9 bases lining up with TRBD1. The germline gives CDR1 LNHDA, CDR2 SQIVND (reference sequence). Germline trimming cut 4 bases from V and 5 bases from J; bases unmatched to any gene: 12. CDR3 length equals 16 residues. The CDR3, as DNA: TGTGCCAGTAGTACGGGACAGGGTGCCGCCAGGAACGAGCAGTACTTC. Its protein is CASSTGQGAARNEQYF.

CDR3 sequence reads: CATGWGVETGELFF. Written as DNA, the CDR3 is TGTGCCACCGGGTGGGGGGTGGAGACCGGGGAGCTGTTTTTT. The V and J genes are TRBV27 and TRBJ2-2, with a tentative D call TRBD2 (6 bases). V was cut by 10 bases and J by 5 bases, with 17 bases left in between. The CDR3 sequence is 14 residues long. Germline V gene sequence: CDR1 MNHEY, CDR2 SMNVEV (reference sequence).

The chain has TRBV9 and TRBJ2-3, with 16 bases fitting TRBD2. The CDR3 is made up of 21 amino acids. The germline V gene has CDR1 SGDLS and CDR2 YYNGEE. V dropped 0 bases and J dropped 1; count of bases not matched to a gene: 11. CDR3 nucleotides: TGTGCCAGCAGCGTAGGGGCGGGACTAGCGGGAGGGTTTCATCGCACAGATACGCAGTATTTT. Amino acids: CASSVGAGLAGGFHRTDTQYF. The whole variable domain, remainder taken from reference TRBV9 and TRBJ2-3, is DSGVTQTPKHLITATGQRVTLRCSPRSGDLSVYWYQQSLDQGLQFLIQYYNGEERAKGNILERFSAQQFPDLHSELNLSSLELGDSALYFCASSVGAGLAGGFHRTDTQYFGPGTRLTVL.

V is TRBV7-2 and J is TRBJ2-2; 8 positions agree with TRBD2. CDR1 and CDR2 (germline): SGHTA, FQGNSA. The CDR3 length is 17 residues. V shed 4 bases and J 4 bases; nucleotides not matched to a gene: 11. CDR3 amino acids: CASSSSTSVTSTGELFF. In DNA form, the CDR3 reads TGTGCCAGCAGCTCATCGACTAGCGTGACAAGCACCGGGGAGCTGTTTTTT.

This clone showed up just once. The chain carries TRBV27 and TRBJ1-6; 9 bases map to TRBD1. This CDR3 spans 16 amino acids. Germline V gene sequence: CDR1 MNHEY, CDR2 SMNVEV (reference sequence). The junction had 6 bases not matched to a gene; V was cut back by 3 bases and J by 6 bases. CDR3 amino acids: CASSFQWGQGNSPLHF. In nucleotides, the CDR3 is TGTGCCAGCAGTTTTCAATGGGGACAGGGTAATTCACCCCTCCACTTT.

The rearrangement links TRBV10-3 to TRBJ1-1; possible D gene TRBD1, 5 bases. The CDR3 has 14 residues. CDR1 and CDR2 from the germline V gene are ENHRY and SYGVKD. V shed 3 bases and J shed 1 base, with 9 bases lying between them. CDR3 DNA: TGTGCCATCAGTGATAAGGGGCAGAACACTGAAGCTTTCTTT. This encodes CAISDKGQNTEAFF.

The CDR3 nucleotides are TGTGCCAGCAGTGCAGGAACAGGGGGCTATGGCTACACCTTC. The encoded protein is CASSAGTGGYGYTF. This chain links TRBV2 with TRBJ1-2; 8 nucleotides match TRBD1. V dropped 4 bases and J dropped 4; count of bases not matched to a gene: 5. The germline CDR1 and CDR2 sequences are SNHLY and FYNNEI. The CDR3 has 14 amino acids.

The chain joins TRBV30 to TRBJ2-7, with a weak D call TRBD2 (6 bases). V shed 3 bases and J shed 3 bases, with 12 bases lying between them. The CDR3 has 13 amino acids. The germline V gene has CDR1 GTSNPN and CDR2 SVGIG (reference sequence). The DNA for the CDR3 is TGTGCCTGGAGATGGAGGGGTGGCTACGAGCAGTACTTC. This sequence encodes CAWRWRGGYEQYF.

This rearrangement joins TRBV19 to TRBJ1-4, with 9 bases aligning to TRBD1. V shed 7 bases and J 8 bases; nucleotides not matched to a gene: 14. Germline loops: CDR1 LNHDA, CDR2 SQIVND (reference sequence). The length of the CDR3 is 16 residues. The CDR3 nucleotides are TGTGCCAGTACTCGGACGGAACAGGGGGCCGAAGAAAAACTGTTTTTT. It yields the protein CASTRTEQGAEEKLFF. The full variable domain, in which reference TRBV19 and TRBJ1-4 provide the parts outside the CDR3, is DGGITQSPKYLFRKEGQNVTLSCEQNLNHDAMYWYRQDPGQGLRLIYYSQIVNDFQKGDIAEGYSVSREKKESFPLTVTSAQKNPTAFYLCASTRTEQGAEEKLFFGSGTQLSVL.

The chain links TRBV28 to TRBJ1-2, with D perhaps matching TRBD1 (6 bases). Trimming took off 6 bases at V and 6 bases at J, with 23 bases between the two ends. This CDR3 contains 16 residues. Germline lookup yields CDR1 MDHEN and CDR2 SYDVKM. The CDR3 region has the DNA TGTGCCAGCAGCGTATTAGCCCAACAGGGTAGTAATGGCTACACCTTC. Amino acid sequence: CASSVLAQQGSNGYTF.

This chain joins TRBV30 and TRBJ1-6, with TRBD1 matching 8 bases. Trimming cost V 3 bases and J 6 bases; bases outside gene matches: 7. Per the germline V gene, CDR1 is GTSNPN and CDR2 is SVGIG (reference sequence). The CDR3 runs 15 residues. The DNA of the CDR3 is TGTGCCTGGAGAAGAGGGGACAGGAGTAATTCACCCCTCCACTTT. Residues: CAWRRGDRSNSPLHF.

CDR3 protein: CASRYRANYGYTF. CDR3 coding DNA: TGTGCCAGCAGATACAGGGCCAACTATGGCTACACCTTC. The J gene is TRBJ1-2, the V gene TRBV28; D perhaps matches TRBD1 (6 bases). The V and J ends lost 6 bases and 2 bases respectively, with 10 bases between them. Germline values: CDR1 MDHEN, CDR2 SYDVKM. This CDR3 comprises 13 residues.